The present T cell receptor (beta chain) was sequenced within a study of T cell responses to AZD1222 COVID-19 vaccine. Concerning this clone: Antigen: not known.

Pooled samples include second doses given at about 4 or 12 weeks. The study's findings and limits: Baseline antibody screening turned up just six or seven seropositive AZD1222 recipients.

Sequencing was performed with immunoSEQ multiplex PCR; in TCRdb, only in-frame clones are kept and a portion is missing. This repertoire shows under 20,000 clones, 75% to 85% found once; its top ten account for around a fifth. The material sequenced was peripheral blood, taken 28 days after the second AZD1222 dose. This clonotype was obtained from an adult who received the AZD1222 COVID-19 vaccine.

The CDR3, as DNA: TGTGCCAGCAGTGTAAGCGGTCCCTCCTACGAGCAGTACTTC. Protein: CASSVSGPSYEQYF. The chain is built from TRBV9 and TRBJ2-7, with D possibly matching TRBD2 (5 bases). Between the trimmed V and J ends, which lost 5 bases and 0 bases, there was a span of 12 bases. The CDR3 length is 14 residues. The germline V gene encodes CDR1 SGDLS and CDR2 YYNGEE.